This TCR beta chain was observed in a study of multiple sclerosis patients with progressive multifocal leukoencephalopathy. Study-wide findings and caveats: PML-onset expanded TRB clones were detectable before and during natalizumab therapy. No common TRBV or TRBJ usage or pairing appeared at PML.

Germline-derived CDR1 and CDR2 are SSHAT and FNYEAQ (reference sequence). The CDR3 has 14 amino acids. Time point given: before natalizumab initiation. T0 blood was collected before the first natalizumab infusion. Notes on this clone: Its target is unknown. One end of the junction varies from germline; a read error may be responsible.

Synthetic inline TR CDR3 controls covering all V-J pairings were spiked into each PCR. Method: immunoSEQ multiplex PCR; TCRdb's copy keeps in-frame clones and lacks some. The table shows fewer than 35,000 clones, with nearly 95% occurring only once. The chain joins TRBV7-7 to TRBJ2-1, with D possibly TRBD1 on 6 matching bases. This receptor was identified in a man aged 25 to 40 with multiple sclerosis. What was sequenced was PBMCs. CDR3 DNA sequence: TGTGCTAGCAGCTTAGACCAGGGGTACAATGAGCAGTTCTTC. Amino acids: CASSLDQGYNEQFF.